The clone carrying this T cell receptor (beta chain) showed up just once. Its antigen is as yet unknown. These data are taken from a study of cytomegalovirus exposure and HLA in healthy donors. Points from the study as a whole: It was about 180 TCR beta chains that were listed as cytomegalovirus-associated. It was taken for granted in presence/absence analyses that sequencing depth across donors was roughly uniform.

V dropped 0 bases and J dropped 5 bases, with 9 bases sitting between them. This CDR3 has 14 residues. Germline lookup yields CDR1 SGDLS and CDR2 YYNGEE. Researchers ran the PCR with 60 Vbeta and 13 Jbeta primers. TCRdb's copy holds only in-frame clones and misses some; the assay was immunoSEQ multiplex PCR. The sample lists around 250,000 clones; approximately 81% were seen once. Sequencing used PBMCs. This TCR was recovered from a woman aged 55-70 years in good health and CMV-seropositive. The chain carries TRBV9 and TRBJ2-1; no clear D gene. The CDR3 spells CASSVEPVNNEQFF. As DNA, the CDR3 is TGTGCCAGCAGCGTAGAACCGGTCAACAATGAGCAGTTCTTC.